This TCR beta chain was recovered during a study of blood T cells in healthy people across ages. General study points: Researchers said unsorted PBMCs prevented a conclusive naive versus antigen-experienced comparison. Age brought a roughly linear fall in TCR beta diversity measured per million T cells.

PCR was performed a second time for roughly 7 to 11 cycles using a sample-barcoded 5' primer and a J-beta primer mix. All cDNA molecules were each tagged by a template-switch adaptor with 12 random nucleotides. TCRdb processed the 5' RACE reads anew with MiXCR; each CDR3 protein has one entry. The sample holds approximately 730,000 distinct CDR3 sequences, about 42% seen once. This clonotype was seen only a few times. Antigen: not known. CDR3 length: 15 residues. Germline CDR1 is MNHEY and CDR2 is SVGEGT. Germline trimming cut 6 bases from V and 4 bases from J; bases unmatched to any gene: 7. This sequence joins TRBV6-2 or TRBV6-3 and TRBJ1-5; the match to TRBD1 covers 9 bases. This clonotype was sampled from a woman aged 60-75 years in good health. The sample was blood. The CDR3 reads CASRLDRGYNQPQHF. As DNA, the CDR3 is TGTGCCAGCAGGTTAGACAGGGGGTATAATCAGCCCCAGCATTTT.